These 19 T cell receptor beta chains originate from one sample sequenced in a study of T cells after yellow fever vaccination. TCRdb reanalysed the 5' RACE reads using MiXCR and keeps one entry per CDR3 protein. The sample lists 300,000 to 400,000 distinct CDR3 sequences, approximately 12% occurring once. Sequencing used CD4+ T cells sorted from PBMCs, obtained 15 days after the yellow fever booster vaccination. All receptors derive from a man between 18 and 35 years old who received the YFV17D yellow fever vaccine.

In this sample, this clonotype turned up a few times. This chain connects TRBV18 to TRBJ1-2, with unresolved D. The CDR3 extends over 13 amino acids. Germline-derived CDR1 and CDR2 are KGHSH and LQKENI. The germline V and J ends were trimmed by 3 bases and 5 bases, with 10 bases remaining between them. CDR3 region: CASSPERDYGYTF. In nucleotides, the CDR3 is TGTGCCAGCTCACCTGAACGGGATTATGGCTACACCTTC.

J is TRBJ2-3 and V is TRBV18; D ambiguous. CDR1 and CDR2 (germline): KGHSH, LQKENI. The CDR3 runs 14 residues. The V gene lost 0 bases and the J gene lost 2 bases, with 6 bases spanning the gap. This chain's CDR3 is CASSPPTLTDTQYF. CDR3 sequence (DNA): TGTGCCAGCTCACCACCGACACTCACAGATACGCAGTATTTT.

This clonotype was recorded at least ten times. The rearrangement uses TRBV20-1 and TRBJ2-1, with 8 bases lining up with TRBD2. The CDR3 spans 16 residues. Looked up from germline, CDR1 is DFQATT and CDR2 is SNEGSKA (reference sequence). V shed 6 bases and J 6 bases; nucleotides not matched to a gene: 16. CDR3 sequence: CSAPRVAGGRSNEQFF. The DNA of the CDR3 is TGCAGTGCCCCGAGGGTGGCGGGGGGTCGAAGCAATGAGCAGTTCTTC.

This clonotype was detected ten times or more. V is TRBV12-3 or TRBV12-4 and J is TRBJ1-2; perhaps TRBD1 as D (5 bases). V shed 2 bases and J shed 8 bases, with 12 bases lying between them. CDR3 length equals 13 residues. CDR3 sequence: CASSLNQGQGYTF. CDR3 sequence (DNA): TGTGCCAGCAGTTTAAACCAGGGCCAAGGCTACACCTTC.

The chain joins TRBV20-1 to TRBJ2-5; possible D gene TRBD2, 5 bases. This CDR3 spans 11 amino acids. Trimming removed 3 bases from V and 7 bases from J, with 9 bases in between. Germline CDR1 is DFQATT and CDR2 is SNEGSKA (reference sequence). The chain's CDR3 is CSASGMGTQYF. In DNA, the CDR3 is TGCAGTGCTAGCGGGATGGGGACCCAGTACTTC.

This clonotype appeared a few times. This rearrangement joins TRBV4-1 to TRBJ2-5, with TRBD1 matching 10 bases. J gave up 5 bases and V 1 base, and 4 bases lay outside the gene matches. This CDR3 has 15 amino acids. CDR1 MGHRA and CDR2 YSYEKL come from the germline V gene. CDR3 protein: CASSQGTGGVETQYF. CDR3 in DNA: TGCGCCAGCAGCCAAGGGACAGGGGGAGTGGAGACCCAGTACTTC.

The chain links TRBV24-1 to TRBJ2-2; tentative D call: TRBD1 (6 bases). This CDR3 is built from 12 residues. V was shortened by 10 bases and J by 5 bases, with 10 bases between the two germline ends. Germline values: CDR1 KGHDR, CDR2 SFDVKD. The CDR3 nucleotides read TGTGCCACTGAACAGGGTACCGGGGAGCTGTTTTTT. Protein sequence: CATEQGTGELFF.

J is TRBJ2-2 and V is TRBV20-1; D is unclear. V gave up 7 bases and J gave up 0 bases, with 12 bases separating them. The germline V gene has CDR1 DFQATT and CDR2 SNEGSKA (reference sequence). The CDR3 is 14 residues long. The CDR3 DNA reads TGCAGTGTCAGCCCGCGGACGAACACCGGGGAGCTGTTTTTT. This sequence encodes CSVSPRTNTGELFF.

The chain couples TRBV28 to TRBJ2-7; D gene uncertain. Germline V gives CDR1 MDHEN, CDR2 SYDVKM. This CDR3 contains 13 residues. V lost 2 bases, J lost 5 bases, and 10 bases lay in between. The CDR3: CASSLGGRDEQYV. The CDR3 bases are TGTGCCAGCAGTTTAGGCGGTCGGGACGAGCAGTACGTC.

The chain employs TRBV10-3 and TRBJ2-7; 9 nucleotides align to TRBD1. V shed 10 bases and J 3 bases; nucleotides not matched to a gene: 10. Germline CDR1 and CDR2: ENHRY and SYGVKD. The CDR3 runs to 14 residues. The CDR3 DNA follows: TGTGCCACAGGGACAGGGTCTGGCGGCTACGAGCAGTACGTC. Protein product: CATGTGSGGYEQYV.

This clonotype was found a few times. CDR3 nucleotides: TGTGCCAGCAGCTTCCTTGAGGACGGCGAGCAGTACTTC. It is translated as CASSFLEDGEQYF. V usage is TRBV7-9 and J usage is TRBJ2-7, with D unclear. The CDR3 sequence is 13 residues long. Trimming left V 3 bases short and J 6 bases short, with 12 bases between. CDR1 and CDR2 (germline): SEHNR, FQNEAQ (reference sequence).

This clonotype came up a few times. The chain recombines TRBV5-1 with TRBJ2-7, with D possibly called TRBD1 or TRBD2 (5 bases each). CDR1 is SGHRS, CDR2 YFSETQ, per germline. The length of the CDR3 is 16 residues. With 1 base removed from V and 2 bases from J, the gap between germline ends came to 16 bases. This chain's CDR3 is CASSLLRGTTAYEQYF. CDR3 coding DNA: TGCGCCAGCAGCTTGCTTCGGGGCACTACTGCCTACGAGCAGTACTTC.

This clonotype was counted many times. V and J are TRBV29-1 and TRBJ2-1; 8 positions agree with TRBD2. V gave up 6 bases and J gave up 7 bases; unmatched junction bases: 8. CDR1 is SQVTM, CDR2 ANQGSEA, per germline. This CDR3 region has 13 residues. The CDR3 DNA sequence: TGCAGCGTCCATTACGGCGGGGGGAATGAGCAGTTCTTC. Protein: CSVHYGGGNEQFF.

The sample holds many counts of this clonotype. The chain joins TRBV27 to TRBJ1-1; tentatively, D is TRBD1 (6 bases). The CDR3 runs 13 residues. Germline lookup yields CDR1 MNHEY and CDR2 SMNVEV (reference sequence). Trimming took 6 bases from V and 6 from J, leaving 14 bases between them. CDR3 sequence reads: CASRAQGSSEAFF. The CDR3 DNA sequence: TGTGCCAGCAGAGCCCAGGGGTCTTCTGAAGCTTTCTTT.

This clonotype was seen more than once but under ten times. The chain recombines TRBV6-9 with TRBJ1-5, with D unresolved. Germline CDR1 and CDR2: MNHGY and SVAAGI. The CDR3 is 12 amino acids. V lost 6 bases and J lost 5, with 8 bases in between. The CDR3 spells CASRSWDQPQHF. CDR3 bases: TGTGCCAGCAGGTCCTGGGATCAGCCCCAGCATTTT.

The genes are TRBV9 and TRBJ2-1, with D possibly matching TRBD1 (5 bases). Germline values: CDR1 SGDLS, CDR2 YYNGEE. V lost 6 bases and J lost 4, with 14 bases in between. CDR3 length equals 14 residues. Here the CDR3 reads CASTQGLEYNEQFF. The CDR3 nucleotides are TGTGCCAGCACCCAGGGCCTCGAGTACAATGAGCAGTTCTTC.

This clonotype was seen only a few times. This rearrangement joins TRBV18 to TRBJ2-5, with 7 bases lining up with TRBD1. This CDR3 has 16 residues. V was pared by 2 bases and J by 2 bases, with 8 bases of the junction left unmatched. Germline values: CDR1 KGHSH, CDR2 LQKENI. CDR3: CASSPTVSGQQETQYF. The DNA for the CDR3 is TGTGCCAGCTCACCAACCGTATCGGGACAGCAAGAGACCCAGTACTTC.

This clonotype was picked up a small number of times. The rearrangement uses TRBV20-1 and TRBJ2-5, with 7 bases fitting TRBD1. This CDR3 has 14 amino acids. Germline CDR1 reads DFQATT; CDR2 reads SNEGSKA (reference sequence). J gave up 1 base and V 5 bases, and 7 bases lay outside the gene matches. CDR3 amino acids: CSAPTGVTQETQYF. The CDR3 DNA follows: TGCAGTGCTCCCACAGGGGTCACCCAAGAGACCCAGTACTTC.

This clonotype was seen only a few times. The chain carries TRBV7-2 and TRBJ2-1; D possibly corresponds to TRBD2 (7 bases). The ends were cut back, 5 bases at V and 2 bases at J, with 19 bases in the middle. The CDR3 contains 17 residues. CDR1 is SGHTA, CDR2 FQGNSA, per germline. DNA of the CDR3: TGTGCCAGCAGCGTCAGGGGACGGGGGGAACCCTACAATGAGCAGTTCTTC. Its translation is CASSVRGRGEPYNEQFF.